This TCR beta chain was sequenced in a study of blood T cell repertoires in COVID-19. Original processing notes: Amplification of reference gene primers provided the estimated nucleated cell counts. Measured with immunoSEQ multiplex PCR; TCRdb has only the in-frame clones, and not every one. The D gene and trimming were derived from the DNA, and the V and J assignments and clone size from that table. The sample has around 100,000 clones; about 90% are singletons. Material for sequencing was peripheral blood. This clonotype was sampled from a woman aged 60 to 75 with acute or convalescent COVID-19.

CDR3 in DNA: TGTGCCAGCAGTACCCGGGGGGGGCTTGGCTACACCTTC. Its protein product is CASSTRGGLGYTF. This chain connects TRBV28 to TRBJ1-2; a weak D match, TRBD1 (6 bases). The CDR3 is 13 amino acids. Germline loops: CDR1 MDHEN, CDR2 SYDVKM. Trimming cost V 5 bases and J 7 bases, with 14 bases left between them.